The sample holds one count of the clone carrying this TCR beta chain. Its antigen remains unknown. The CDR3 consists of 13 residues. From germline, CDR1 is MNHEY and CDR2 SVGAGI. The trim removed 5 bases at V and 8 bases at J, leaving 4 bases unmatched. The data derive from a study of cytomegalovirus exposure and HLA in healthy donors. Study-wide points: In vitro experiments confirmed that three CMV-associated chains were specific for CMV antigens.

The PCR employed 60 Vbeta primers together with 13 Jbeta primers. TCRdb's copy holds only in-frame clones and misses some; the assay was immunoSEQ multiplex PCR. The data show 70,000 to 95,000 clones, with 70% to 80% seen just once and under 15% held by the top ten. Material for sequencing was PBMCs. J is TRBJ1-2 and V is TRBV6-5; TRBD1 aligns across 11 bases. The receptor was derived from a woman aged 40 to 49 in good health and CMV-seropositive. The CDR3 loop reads CASSRDRGGGYTF. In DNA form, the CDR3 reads TGTGCCAGCAGTCGGGACAGGGGGGGCGGCTACACCTTC.